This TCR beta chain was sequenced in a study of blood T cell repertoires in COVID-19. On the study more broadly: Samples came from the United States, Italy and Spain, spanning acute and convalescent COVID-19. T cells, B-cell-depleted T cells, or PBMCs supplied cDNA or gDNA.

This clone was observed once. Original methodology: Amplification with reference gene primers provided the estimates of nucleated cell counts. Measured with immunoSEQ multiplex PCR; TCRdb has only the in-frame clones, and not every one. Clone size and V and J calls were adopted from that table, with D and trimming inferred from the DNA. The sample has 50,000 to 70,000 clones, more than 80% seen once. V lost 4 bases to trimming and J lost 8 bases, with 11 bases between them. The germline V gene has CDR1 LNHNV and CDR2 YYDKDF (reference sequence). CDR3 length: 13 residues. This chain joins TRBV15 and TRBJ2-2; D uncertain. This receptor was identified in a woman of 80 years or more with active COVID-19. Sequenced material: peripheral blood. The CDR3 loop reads CATSNREVGELFF. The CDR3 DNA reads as TGTGCCACCAGCAACCGAGAGGTGGGGGAGCTGTTTTTT.